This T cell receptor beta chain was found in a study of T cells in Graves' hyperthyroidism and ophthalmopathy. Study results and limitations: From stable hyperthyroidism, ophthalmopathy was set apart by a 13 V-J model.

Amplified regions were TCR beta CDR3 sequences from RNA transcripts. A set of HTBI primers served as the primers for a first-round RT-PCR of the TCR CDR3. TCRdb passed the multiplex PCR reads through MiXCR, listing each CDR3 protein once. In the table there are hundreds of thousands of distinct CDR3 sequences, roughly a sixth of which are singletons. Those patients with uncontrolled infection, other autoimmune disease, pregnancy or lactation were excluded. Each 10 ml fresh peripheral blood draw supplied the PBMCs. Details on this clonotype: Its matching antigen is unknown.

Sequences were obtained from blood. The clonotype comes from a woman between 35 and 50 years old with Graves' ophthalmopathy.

CDR3 bases: TGTGCCAGCAGCCAACAGGGGCGGCGTGAAAAACTGTTTTTT. Amino acid sequence: CASSQQGRREKLFF. The chain uses TRBV7-9 and TRBJ1-4, with 7 bases aligning to TRBD1. Germline V lookup: CDR1 SEHNR, CDR2 FQNEAQ (reference sequence). Trimming took 5 bases from V and 7 from J; bases not matched to a gene: 7. The CDR3 is 14 amino acids.